This TCR beta chain appears in the sequencing data of a study of CD8+ T cells in alopecia areata. cDNA reverse transcribed from extracted RNA served as the sequencing template. The protocol was immunoSEQ multiplex PCR, while the TCRdb copy is restricted to in-frame clones and leaves out a portion. The sample yields under 70,000 clones, 90% to 97% seen once. This CDR3 region has 15 residues. With V trimmed by 5 bases and J by 1 base, 6 bases remained unmatched. Germline V gene lookup returns CDR1 SGHAT and CDR2 FQDESV (reference sequence). This TCR was recovered from a human donor with alopecia areata. The material sequenced was CD8+ T cells sorted from blood, taken at week 0. V gene TRBV11-1 combines with J gene TRBJ1-1; 8 nucleotides align to TRBD1. The CDR3 protein is CASSHPRGQNTEAFF. The CDR3 region has the DNA TGTGCCAGCAGCCACCCCAGGGGGCAGAACACTGAAGCTTTCTTT.